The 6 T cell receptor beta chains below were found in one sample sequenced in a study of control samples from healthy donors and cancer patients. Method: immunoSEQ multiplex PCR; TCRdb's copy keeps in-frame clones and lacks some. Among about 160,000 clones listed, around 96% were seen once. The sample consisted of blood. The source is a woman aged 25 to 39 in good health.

The CDR3 protein is CASSVGQTVSYEQYF. The CDR3, as DNA: TGTGCCAGCAGTGTGGGGCAGACCGTGTCCTACGAGCAGTACTTC. The V call is TRBV2, the J call TRBJ2-7; the D gene is possibly TRBD1 (5 bases). The germline gives CDR1 SNHLY, CDR2 FYNNEI. The V and J ends lost 4 bases and 1 base respectively, with 14 bases between them. The CDR3 has 15 amino acids.

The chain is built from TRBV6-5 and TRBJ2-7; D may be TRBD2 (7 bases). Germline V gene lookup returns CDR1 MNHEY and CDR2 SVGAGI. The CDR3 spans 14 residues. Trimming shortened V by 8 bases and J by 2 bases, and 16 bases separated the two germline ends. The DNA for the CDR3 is TGTGCCAGCCGAGGGGGGGATTTCCCCTACGAGCAGTACTTC. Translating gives CASRGGDFPYEQYF.

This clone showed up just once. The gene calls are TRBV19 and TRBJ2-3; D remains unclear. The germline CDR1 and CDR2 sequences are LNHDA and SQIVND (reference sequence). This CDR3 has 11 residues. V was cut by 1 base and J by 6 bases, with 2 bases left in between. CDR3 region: CASSIGDTQYF. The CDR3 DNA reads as TGTGCCAGTAGTATAGGGGATACGCAGTATTTT. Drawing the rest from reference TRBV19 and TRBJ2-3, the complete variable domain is DGGITQSPKYLFRKEGQNVTLSCEQNLNHDAMYWYRQDPGQGLRLIYYSQIVNDFQKGDIAEGYSVSREKKESFPLTVTSAQKNPTAFYLCASSIGDTQYFGPGTRLTVL.

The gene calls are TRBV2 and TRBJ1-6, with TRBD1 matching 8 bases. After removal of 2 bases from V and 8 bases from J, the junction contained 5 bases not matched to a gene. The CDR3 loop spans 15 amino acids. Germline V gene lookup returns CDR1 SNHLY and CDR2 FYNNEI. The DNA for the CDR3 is TGTGCCAGCAGTGAAACGGCAGGGGGCTATTCACCCCTCCACTTT. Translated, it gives CASSETAGGYSPLHF. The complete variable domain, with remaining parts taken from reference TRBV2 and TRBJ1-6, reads EPEVTQTPSHQVTQMGQEVILRCVPISNHLYFYWYRQILGQKVEFLVSFYNNEISEKSEIFDDQFSVERPDGSNFTLKIRSTKLEDSAMYFCASSETAGGYSPLHFGNGTRLTVT.

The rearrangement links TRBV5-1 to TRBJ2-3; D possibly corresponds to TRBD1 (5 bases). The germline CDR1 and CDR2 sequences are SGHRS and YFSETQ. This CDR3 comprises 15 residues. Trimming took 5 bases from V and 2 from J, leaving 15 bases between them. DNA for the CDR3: TGCGCCAGCAGGAGTGACAGCCCGGTCACAGATACGCAGTATTTT. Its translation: CASRSDSPVTDTQYF.

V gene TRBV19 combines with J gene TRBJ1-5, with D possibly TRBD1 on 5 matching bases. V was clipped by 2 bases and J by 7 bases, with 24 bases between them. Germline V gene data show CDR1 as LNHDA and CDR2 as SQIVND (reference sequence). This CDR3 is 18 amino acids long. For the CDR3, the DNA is TGTGCCAGTAGTATATTGCGGAGGGCCTGGATTCGGGGGCAGCCCCAGCATTTT. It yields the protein CASSILRRAWIRGQPQHF.